This T cell receptor beta chain was sequenced in a study of blood T cell repertoires in COVID-19. TCRdb's copy holds only in-frame clones and misses some; the assay was immunoSEQ multiplex PCR. The repertoire has about 180,000 clones, less than 85% of them found once; the top ten carry 8% to 11%. The sample taken for sequencing was peripheral blood. The receptor comes from a woman older than 75 with active or convalescent COVID-19.

In DNA, the CDR3 is TGCGCCAGCAGCTCTCCCACAGGGTCGCGCTCTGGAAACACCATATATTTT. It specifies CASSSPTGSRSGNTIYF. The chain employs TRBV5-1 and TRBJ1-3, with a possible D match to TRBD1 (6 bases). The CDR3 runs 17 residues. CDR1 and CDR2 from the germline V gene are SGHRS and YFSETQ. Trimming shortened V by 3 bases and J by 0 bases, and 16 bases separated the two germline ends.